This entry concerns a single T cell receptor (beta chain). Its specific antigen is unknown. No base quality values were provided; no much bigger clone lies one nucleotide off. This record comes from a study of blood T cell repertoires in COVID-19 (dated by TCRdb to about 2020). For the study in its entirety: Samples from collaborators originated in the United States, Italy and Spain and spanned both the acute and convalescent phases of COVID-19. HLA class I and class II types, where available, came from metadata supplied by the sample provider rather than from assay-based typing. The prospective study material was composed of cDNA or gDNA derived from T cells, B-cell-depleted T cells, or PBMCs. Nearly every sample came with metadata listing a de-identified subject ID, COVID-19 status, age in years and sex. The dataset comprised deeply sampled blood TCRbeta repertoires from subjects exposed to, actively infected with, or recovered from COVID-19. The repertoires were made available in a free public database intended to serve as a resource for research on the immune response to SARS-CoV-2. The samples were drawn from two sources: the first 160 participants of the ongoing ImmuneRACE study, and 950 to 1,500 subjects contributed by 6 global collaborators. Broader findings and caveats from the paper: The amount of clinical and demographic metadata varied by source and participant and was provided uncurated.

The collaborating institutions used their own protocols to collect whole blood in K2EDTA tubes. For TCRbeta analysis, collaborators shipped samples as frozen whole blood, isolated PBMCs, or DNA extracted from either of those sample types. The CDR3 numbers 13 residues from cysteine through phenylalanine. Just CDR3 DNA is preserved here, 39 bases in frame from base 1. V is pared back by 1 base and J by 11 bases, with 14 bases lying between the germline termini. Taken from the germline V gene, the CDR1 and CDR2 loops are SGHAT and FQNNGV. The immunoSEQ Assay, a bias-controlled multiplex PCR, was used to amplify TCRbeta CDR3 regions from genomic DNA. The original pipeline was this. The number of nucleated cells in each sample was estimated from the amplification of reference gene primers within the assay. To quantify the absolute abundance of each unique TCRbeta CDR3 rearrangement, sequence reads were collapsed and filtered. For each sample, productive Simpson clonality was calculated as the square root of Simpson's diversity index over productive rearrangements. Here the immuneACCESS table is served through TCRdb, limited to in-frame sequences with V and J called. Missing clones are a known gap in these copies; in checked studies unresolved V genes cover under half, and the rest lacks a known reason. That table is the source of V, J and clone size, and D and trimming were worked out from the DNA. The sample records about 43,000 clones, roughly 90% of which are singletons. The ten largest clones take up 9.6% of the sample.

The sample comprised peripheral blood. The clonotype originates from a woman of 80 years or more with active COVID-19. The rearranged chain carries TRBV11-2 and TRBJ1-1; the D gene lacks a confident call. This receptor carries the CDR3 CASSLGGGIAAFF. The nucleotide sequence is given as TGTGCCAGCAGCTTAGGGGGAGGGATAGCGGCTTTCTTT.